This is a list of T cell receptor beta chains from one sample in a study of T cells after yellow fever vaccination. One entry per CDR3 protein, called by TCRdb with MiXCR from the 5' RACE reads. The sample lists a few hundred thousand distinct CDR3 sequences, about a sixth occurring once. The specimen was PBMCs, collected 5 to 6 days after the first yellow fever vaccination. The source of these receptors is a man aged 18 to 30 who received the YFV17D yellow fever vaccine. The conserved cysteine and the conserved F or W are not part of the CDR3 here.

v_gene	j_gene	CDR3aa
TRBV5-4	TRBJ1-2	ASSLGIGGATRPDYGYT
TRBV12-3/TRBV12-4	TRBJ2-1	ASNPGGLYSYNEQF
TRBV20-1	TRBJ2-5	SALPNRLETQY
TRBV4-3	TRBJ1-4	ASSQEGGYEKLF
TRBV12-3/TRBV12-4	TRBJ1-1	ASSLRGRPEAF
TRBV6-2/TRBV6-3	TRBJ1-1	ASIDVARRGLNTEAF
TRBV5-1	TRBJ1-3	ASSEGGSAGNTIY
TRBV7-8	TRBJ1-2	ASSFTGSQPILNYGYT
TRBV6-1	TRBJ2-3	ASSHDTTGVRRDTQY
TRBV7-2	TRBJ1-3	ASSLEDGGNTIY
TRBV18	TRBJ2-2	ASSPPTGTTGELF
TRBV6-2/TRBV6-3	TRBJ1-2	ASSYGQYGYT
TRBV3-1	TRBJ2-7	ASSQGQASYEQY
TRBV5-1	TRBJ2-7	ASSSRLSYEQY
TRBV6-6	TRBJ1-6	ASSHQPNSPLH
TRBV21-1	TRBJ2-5	ASSKSTNLAGQETQY
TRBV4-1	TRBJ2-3	ASSQGRGGEFMDTQY
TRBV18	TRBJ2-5	ASSPDRSGHQGTQY
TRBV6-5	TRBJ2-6	ASSYSKLRPSANVLT
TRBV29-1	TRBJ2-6	SSISGANVLT
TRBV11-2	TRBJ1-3	ASSLLQGLGNTIY
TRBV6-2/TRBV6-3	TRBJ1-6	ASREYRKSSPLH
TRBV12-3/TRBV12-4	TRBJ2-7	ASSQNLRTYEQY
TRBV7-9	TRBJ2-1	ASSLGLNSYNEQF
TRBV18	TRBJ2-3	ASSPLAVDLDTQY
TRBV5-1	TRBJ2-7	ASSSWTGERSEQY
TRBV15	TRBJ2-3	ATYRGGTDTQY
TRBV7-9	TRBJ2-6	ASNYGANVLT
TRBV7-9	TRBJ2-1	ASSLRDRVTYNEQF
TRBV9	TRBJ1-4	ASSVGTDLNEKLF
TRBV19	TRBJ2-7	ASRLDRDGSYEQY
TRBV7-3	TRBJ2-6	ASSLSAAFSGANVLT
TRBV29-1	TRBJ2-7	SVPGTGGFYEQY
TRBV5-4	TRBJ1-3	ASSPDRGYGNTIY
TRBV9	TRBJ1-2	ASSGHREGYT
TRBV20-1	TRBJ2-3	SARRAGGQADTQY
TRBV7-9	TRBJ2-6	ASSPPGANVLT
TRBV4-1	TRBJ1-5	ASSQNEGASQPQH
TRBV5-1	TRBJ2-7	ASSLGSQHYEQY
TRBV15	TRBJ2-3	ATSRARDKDTQY
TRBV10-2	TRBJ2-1	ASSGTTSGLYNEQF
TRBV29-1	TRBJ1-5	SVGGADNQPQH
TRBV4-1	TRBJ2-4	ASSQDGGYENIQY